The clone carrying this TCR beta chain was seen repeatedly, ten times or more. Its antigen is still unknown. This sample was included in a study of T cells in Graves' hyperthyroidism and ophthalmopathy. Study-wide results and caveats: Blood also contained most expanded thyroid clonotypes above 0.001.

The PBMCs had their origin in approximately 10 ml of fresh peripheral blood. Amplification of TCR beta CDR3 regions used RNA as the template. The HTBI primer set was used in a first-round RT-PCR of the TCR CDR3. TCRdb processed the multiplex PCR reads anew with MiXCR; each CDR3 protein has one entry. The sample records about 350,000 distinct CDR3 sequences, approximately 14% being singletons. The germline V gene has CDR1 LGHDT and CDR2 YNNKEL (reference sequence). CDR3 length equals 15 residues. Trimming took off 0 bases at V and 4 bases at J, with 12 bases between the two ends. The chain couples TRBV3-1 to TRBJ2-5, with D unclear. What was sequenced was blood. This TCR was sampled from a woman aged 55-70 years with Graves' ophthalmopathy. CDR3 sequence: CASSQDVTSVETQYF. The CDR3 DNA reads as TGTGCCAGCAGCCAAGATGTCACTTCTGTAGAGACCCAGTACTTC.